This entry lists 6 T cell receptor beta chains sequenced from one sample in a study of T-cell memory formation after mild COVID-19. TCRdb analysed the 5' RACE reads with MiXCR anew, one entry per CDR3 protein. Of about 100,000 distinct CDR3 sequences listed, more than 9.5% are singletons. The sample was PBMCs or a T cell subset sorted from them (not recorded which). These receptors all come from a young man who had mild COVID-19 (a few samples of this study predate the infection). Cell type and time point are not known.

This clonotype was counted at least ten times. The chain joins TRBV27 to TRBJ2-2; D call uncertain. Trimming left V 1 base short and J 4 bases short, with 16 bases between. The CDR3 is 17 amino acids. CDR1 and CDR2 from the germline V gene are MNHEY and SMNVEV (reference sequence). CDR3 sequence (DNA): TGTGCCAGCAGTTTATGGTACTTGCAAAAGGGCACCGGGGAGCTGTTTTTT. Residues: CASSLWYLQKGTGELFF.

The rearrangement links TRBV12-3 or TRBV12-4 to TRBJ2-7; 8 nucleotides align to TRBD2. This CDR3 region has 17 residues. V shed 4 bases, J shed 0 bases, and the junction held 11 bases outside the gene matches. The CDR3 coding sequence is TGTGCCAGCAGTTCTCGGGGGGGTACCAAAAGCTCCTACGAGCAGTACTTC. This sequence encodes CASSSRGGTKSSYEQYF.

The chain carries TRBV6-5 and TRBJ1-2, with D unresolved. The CDR3 has 13 amino acids. V lost 5 bases, J lost 3 bases, and 10 bases lay in between. Germline V gene sequence: CDR1 MNHEY, CDR2 SVGAGI. CDR3 bases: TGTGCCAGCAGTCCGGGAACCGACTATGGCTACACCTTC. It codes for CASSPGTDYGYTF.

The gene calls are TRBV7-9 and TRBJ2-3; tentatively, D is TRBD2 (6 bases). The V end was cut by 0 bases, the J end by 3 bases, with 13 bases between. The CDR3 loop spans 16 amino acids. The germline CDR1 and CDR2 sequences are SEHNR and FQNEAQ (reference sequence). The CDR3 DNA sequence: TGTGCCAGCAGCTTAGCCTGGCGGGGAGCGACAGATACGCAGTATTTT. It encodes CASSLAWRGATDTQYF. The variable domain in full, completed from reference TRBV7-9 and TRBJ2-3, reads DTGVSQNPRHKITKRGQNVTFRCDPISEHNRLYWYRQTLGQGPEFLTYFQNEAQLEKSRLLSDRFSAERPKGSFSTLEIQRTEQGDSAMYLCASSLAWRGATDTQYFGPGTRLTVL.

This clonotype came up many times. The chain joins TRBV4-1 to TRBJ2-7; the D gene is possibly TRBD1 (5 bases). The V gene's germline CDR1 is MGHRA and CDR2 YSYEKL. This CDR3 spans 15 amino acids. V lost 0 bases and J lost 4, with 13 bases in between. CDR3: CASSQEVRAVYEQYV. The CDR3 bases are TGCGCCAGCAGCCAAGAGGTCAGGGCTGTTTACGAGCAGTACGTC.

This clonotype was seen ten or more times. The chain combines TRBV4-1 with TRBJ1-2; a possible D gene is TRBD1 (5 bases). Trimming took 3 bases from V and 2 from J, leaving 13 bases between them. The CDR3 length is 15 residues. CDR1 and CDR2 from the germline V gene are MGHRA and YSYEKL. CDR3 residues: CASSQTTESNYGYTF. CDR3 DNA sequence: TGCGCCAGCAGCCAGACGACAGAATCAAACTATGGCTACACCTTC.